The rows below give T cell receptor beta chains drawn from one sample of a study of long-term antiretroviral therapy in people with HIV. Repertoires were generated with immunoSEQ multiplex PCR, while TCRdb's copy carries only in-frame clones and drops some. Here the sample spans under 35,000 clones, 94% being singletons. The input for sequencing was unsorted PBMCs, taken around 5.5 years after starting antiretroviral therapy. The source of these receptors is a woman between 50 and 59 years old with HIV. Each CDR3 is given with its conserved first and last residue. D genes are given only for firm matches. Not every row has a clone size; where given, it reads once, few, many or a size class.

size	V	J	D	CDR3	DNA
NA	TRBV5-1	TRBJ2-5	NA	CASSAQETQYF	TGCGCCAGCAGCGCCCAAGAGACCCAGTACTTC
NA	TRBV5-1	TRBJ1-1	TRBD1	CASSRDGQGTYTEAFF	TGCGCCAGCAGCCGCGACGGACAGGGGACGTACACTGAAGCTTTCTTT
NA	TRBV5-8	TRBJ1-1	NA	CASSLGMNTEAFF	TGTGCCAGCAGCTTGGGAATGAACACTGAAGCTTTCTTT
NA	TRBV6-5	TRBJ1-1	NA	CASSFHTTEAFF	TGTGCCAGCAGTTTCCATACCACTGAAGCTTTCTTT
NA	TRBV6-5	TRBJ1-1	NA	CASKWTDKMGAEAFF	TGTGCCAGCAAATGGACAGATAAGATGGGGGCTGAAGCTTTCTTT
NA	TRBV29-1	TRBJ2-5	TRBD2	CSAGTSGQETQYF	TGCAGCGCCGGGACTAGCGGCCAAGAGACCCAGTACTTC
NA	TRBV11-3	TRBJ1-4	NA	CASSPGGANEKLFF	TGTGCCAGCAGCCCTGGAGGTGCTAATGAAAAACTGTTTTTT
NA	TRBV28	TRBJ2-1	NA	CASSLSGLLKANEQFF	TGTGCCAGCAGTTTATCAGGGCTTCTAAAGGCCAATGAGCAGTTCTTC
NA	TRBV29-1	TRBJ1-1	NA	CSASAGGNTEAFF	TGCAGCGCTTCCGCGGGGGGAAACACTGAAGCTTTCTTT
NA	TRBV7-8	TRBJ1-2	NA	CASSLARGGVNGYTF	TGTGCCAGCAGCTTAGCCCGAGGTGGGGTGAATGGCTACACCTTC
NA	TRBV27	TRBJ1-2	NA	CASSAPGGWHGYTF	TGTGCCAGCAGTGCCCCGGGGGGGTGGCATGGCTACACCTTC
once	TRBV6-5	TRBJ1-4	NA	CASSYVSNEKLFF	TGTGCCAGCAGTTACGTATCTAATGAAAAACTGTTTTTT
few	TRBV11-2	TRBJ2-5	NA	CASSVGPAGAQETQYF	TGTGCCAGCAGCGTTGGGCCTGCGGGGGCCCAAGAGACCCAGTACTTC
NA	TRBV5-8	TRBJ1-5	NA	CASSGTRRRGNQPQHF	TGTGCCAGCAGCGGAACCCGGAGGCGCGGCAATCAGCCCCAGCATTTT
NA	TRBV5-1	TRBJ2-7	NA	CASSLTDPSYEQYF	TGCGCCAGCAGCTTGACCGATCCCTCCTACGAGCAGTACTTC
NA	TRBV7-8	TRBJ2-6	NA	CASSLEEGWGAGANVLTF	TGTGCCAGCAGCTTAGAGGAGGGTTGGGGAGCTGGGGCCAACGTCCTGACTTTC
NA	TRBV6-4	TRBJ2-3	TRBD2	CASSPAASGTDTQYF	TGTGCCAGCAGTCCGGCGGCTAGCGGGACAGATACGCAGTATTTT
NA	TRBV10-3	TRBJ1-3	NA	CAISDSARPSGNTIYF	TGTGCCATCAGTGACTCCGCCCGGCCCTCTGGAAACACCATATATTTT
NA	TRBV30	TRBJ1-5	TRBD1	CAWSRDRDQPQHF	TGTGCCTGGAGCCGGGACAGGGATCAGCCCCAGCATTTT
once	TRBV10-2	TRBJ1-1	NA	CASTGLKMNTEAFF	TGCGCCAGCACAGGGCTTAAGATGAACACTGAAGCTTTCTTT
NA	TRBV7-3	TRBJ2-1	NA	CASSLGGIEQFF	TGTGCCAGCAGTTTAGGGGGTATTGAGCAGTTCTTC
NA	TRBV5-6	TRBJ2-1	TRBD2	CASSSLAGTNEQFF	TGTGCCAGCAGTAGTCTAGCGGGAACTAATGAGCAGTTCTTC
NA	TRBV6-1	TRBJ2-1	TRBD2	CASSESRTSFNEQFF	TGTGCCAGCAGTGAAAGTAGGACTAGCTTCAATGAGCAGTTCTTC
NA	TRBV6-6	TRBJ1-4	NA	CASSAPGRGEEKLFF	TGTGCCAGCAGTGCCCCGGGACGGGGGGAGGAAAAACTGTTTTTT
NA	TRBV6-1	TRBJ1-4	TRBD1	CASSARGQVNEKLFF	TGTGCCAGCAGTGCCCGCGGACAGGTGAATGAAAAACTGTTTTTT
NA	TRBV5-1	TRBJ2-5	TRBD2	CASSLDPGGETQYF	TGCGCCAGCAGCTTAGATCCGGGGGGGGAGACCCAGTACTTC
NA	TRBV7-9	TRBJ2-1	NA	CASSFTKTALNDEQFF	TGTGCCAGCAGCTTCACCAAGACAGCCTTAAACGATGAGCAGTTCTTC
NA	TRBV29-1	TRBJ1-2	NA	CSVDGGDGYTF	TGCAGCGTTGATGGAGGGGACGGCTACACCTTC
NA	TRBV2	TRBJ1-5	NA	CASSEGRTANQPQHF	TGTGCCAGCAGTGAAGGGCGCACAGCTAATCAGCCCCAGCATTTT
NA	TRBV5-1	TRBJ2-3	TRBD2	CASSLAILAGAKDTQYF	TGCGCCAGCAGCTTGGCAATTTTAGCGGGGGCCAAGGATACGCAGTATTTT
NA	TRBV27	TRBJ2-7	NA	CASSLRRGGNEQYF	TGTGCCAGCAGTTTGAGAAGGGGCGGGAACGAGCAGTACTTC
NA	TRBV27	TRBJ1-2	TRBD1	CASSLAPDRVGGYTF	TGTGCCAGCAGCCTCGCTCCCGACAGGGTTGGTGGCTACACCTTC
NA	TRBV30	TRBJ1-3	NA	CAWSGGTLINTIYF	TGTGCCTGGAGTGGCGGGACACTAATAAACACCATATATTTT
NA	TRBV6-6	TRBJ2-7	NA	CASSYSQGYEQYF	TGTGCCAGCAGTTATTCACAGGGATACGAGCAGTACTTC
once	TRBV19	TRBJ1-2	NA	CASSGAGWDGYTF	TGTGCCAGTAGCGGGGCAGGCTGGGATGGCTACACCTTC
NA	TRBV5-4	TRBJ2-1	NA	CASSLGQNKARNEQFF	TGTGCCAGCAGCTTGGGACAGAACAAGGCACGTAATGAGCAGTTCTTC
NA	TRBV27	TRBJ2-3	TRBD2	CASGRAGATDTQYF	TGTGCCAGCGGACGAGCGGGGGCCACAGATACGCAGTATTTT
NA	TRBV7-6	TRBJ2-7	NA	CASSLVDRGYEQYF	TGTGCCAGCAGCTTAGTCGACAGAGGCTACGAGCAGTACTTC
NA	TRBV2	TRBJ2-2	TRBD2	CASSGRRGGGELFF	TGTGCCAGCAGTGGTCGGCGGGGGGGAGGGGAGCTGTTTTTT
NA	TRBV2	TRBJ1-5	NA	CASSVTREGGQPQHF	TGTGCCAGCAGTGTCACCAGGGAGGGTGGTCAGCCCCAGCATTTT
once	TRBV2	TRBJ1-1	NA	CASSEDRVGGKAFF	TGTGCCAGCAGTGAAGACAGGGTGGGGGGAAAAGCTTTCTTT
NA	TRBV6-1	TRBJ2-3	NA	CASRMAPIITDTQYF	TGTGCCAGCAGGATGGCTCCGATAATCACAGATACGCAGTATTTT
NA	TRBV30	TRBJ1-2	NA	CAWSVSGAFRGYTF	TGTGCCTGGAGTGTATCGGGAGCATTCCGAGGCTACACCTTC
NA	TRBV5-4	TRBJ2-3	TRBD2	CASSLELGGRDTQYF	TGTGCCAGCAGCTTGGAGTTGGGGGGGAGAGATACGCAGTATTTT
NA	TRBV11-3	TRBJ2-1	TRBD2	CASSKGLAHEQFF	TGTGCCAGCAGCAAGGGACTAGCCCATGAGCAGTTCTTC
NA	TRBV7-9	TRBJ2-5	TRBD2	CASMPPLGGEKETQYF	TGTGCCAGCATGCCCCCCCTGGGGGGGGAGAAGGAGACCCAGTACTTC
once	TRBV4-1	TRBJ1-5	NA	CASSQVRGQGSQPQHF	TGCGCCAGCAGCCAAGTTCGAGGGCAGGGCTCTCAGCCCCAGCATTTT
NA	TRBV7-2	TRBJ2-7	TRBD2	CASSFSGGASSEQYF	TGTGCCAGCAGCTTTAGCGGGGGGGCATCTAGCGAGCAGTACTTC
NA	TRBV23-1	TRBJ1-2	TRBD1	CASTRGGRGRVNNYGYTF	TGCGCCAGCACGCGCGGGGGCAGGGGGCGCGTAAATAACTATGGCTACACCTTC
NA	TRBV7-2	TRBJ2-5	NA	CASSSGWGGKTQYF	TGTGCCAGCAGCTCGGGGTGGGGCGGAAAGACCCAGTACTTC
NA	TRBV2	TRBJ2-5	TRBD1	CATGYRGRETQYF	TGTGCCACAGGGTACAGGGGGCGGGAGACCCAGTACTTC
NA	TRBV5-1	TRBJ1-1	NA	CASSFQGLNTEAFF	TGCGCCAGCAGCTTTCAGGGCCTGAACACTGAAGCTTTCTTT
NA	TRBV2	TRBJ1-2	NA	CASRGPRKEANYGYTF	TGTGCCAGCAGGGGGCCTCGAAAGGAAGCTAACTATGGCTACACCTTC
NA	TRBV19	TRBJ1-5	NA	CASSIWRNSNQPQHF	TGTGCCAGTAGTATTTGGAGGAATAGCAATCAGCCCCAGCATTTT
NA	TRBV19	TRBJ1-1	TRBD1	CASSTGTGKAFF	TGTGCCAGTAGCACCGGGACAGGGAAAGCTTTCTTT